This entry concerns a single TCR beta chain. This sample is drawn from a study of T cells in Graves' hyperthyroidism and ophthalmopathy. The study defined stable Graves' hyperthyroidism as no ophthalmopathy progression within 18 months. TCR beta CDR3 regions were amplified from RNA. The primer set for the first-round RT-PCR of the TCR CDR3 was HTBI. TCRdb reanalysed the multiplex PCR reads using MiXCR and keeps one entry per CDR3 protein. The sample contains approximately 640,000 distinct CDR3 sequences, around 15% of which appear only once. Specimen: blood. The receptor was isolated from a woman in her 30s with Graves' hyperthyroidism.

CDR3 bases: TGTGCCAGCAGCGAGACAGGGAACTCCTACGAGCAGTACTTC. Residues: CASSETGNSYEQYF. The chain couples TRBV7-9 to TRBJ2-7; 7 bases line up with TRBD1. This CDR3 is built from 14 residues. The trim removed 5 bases at V and 0 bases at J, leaving 4 bases unmatched. Germline V gives CDR1 SEHNR, CDR2 FQNEAQ (reference sequence).